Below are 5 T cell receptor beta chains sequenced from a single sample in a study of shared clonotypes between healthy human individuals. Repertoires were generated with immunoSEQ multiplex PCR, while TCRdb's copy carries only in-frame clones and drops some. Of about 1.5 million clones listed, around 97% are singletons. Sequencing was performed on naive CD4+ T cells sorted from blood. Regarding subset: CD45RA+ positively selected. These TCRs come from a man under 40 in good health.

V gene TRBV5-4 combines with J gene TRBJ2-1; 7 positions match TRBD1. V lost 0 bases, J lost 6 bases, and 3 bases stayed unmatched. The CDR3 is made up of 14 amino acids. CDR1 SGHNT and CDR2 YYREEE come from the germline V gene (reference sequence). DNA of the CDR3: TGTGCCAGCAGCTTGGGGACAGGACTCAATGAGCAGTTCTTC. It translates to CASSLGTGLNEQFF.

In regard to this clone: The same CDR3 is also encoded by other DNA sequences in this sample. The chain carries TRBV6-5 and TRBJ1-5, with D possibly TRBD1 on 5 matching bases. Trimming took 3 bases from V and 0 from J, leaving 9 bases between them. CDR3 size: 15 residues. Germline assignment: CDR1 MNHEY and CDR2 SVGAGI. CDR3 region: CASSYRGDSNQPQHF. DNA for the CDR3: TGTGCCAGCAGTTATCGGGGGGATAGCAATCAGCCCCAGCATTTT.

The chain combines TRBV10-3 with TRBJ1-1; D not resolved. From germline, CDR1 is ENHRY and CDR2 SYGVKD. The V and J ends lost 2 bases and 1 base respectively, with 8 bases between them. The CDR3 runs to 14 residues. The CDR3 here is CAISENSQNTEAFF. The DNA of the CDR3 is TGTGCCATCAGTGAGAACAGCCAGAACACTGAAGCTTTCTTT.

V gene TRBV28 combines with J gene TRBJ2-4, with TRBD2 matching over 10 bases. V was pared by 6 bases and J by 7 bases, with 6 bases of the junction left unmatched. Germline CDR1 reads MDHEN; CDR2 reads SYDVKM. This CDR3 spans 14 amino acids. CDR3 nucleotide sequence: TGTGCCAGCAGCTTAGCGGGAGGTGGGAACATTCAGTACTTC. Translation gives CASSLAGGGNIQYF.

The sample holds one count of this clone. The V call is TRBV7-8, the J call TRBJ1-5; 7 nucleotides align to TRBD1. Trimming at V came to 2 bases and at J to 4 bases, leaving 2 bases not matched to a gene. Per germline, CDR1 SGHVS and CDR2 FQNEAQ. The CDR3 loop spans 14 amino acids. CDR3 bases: TGTGCCAGCAGCTTACACAGGGGTAATCAGCCCCAGCATTTT. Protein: CASSLHRGNQPQHF. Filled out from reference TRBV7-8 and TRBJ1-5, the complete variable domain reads GAGVSQSPRYKVAKRGQDVALRCDPISGHVSLFWYQQALGQGPEFLTYFQNEAQLDKSGLPSDRFFAERPEGSVSTLKIQRTQQEDSAVYLCASSLHRGNQPQHFGDGTRLSIL.